The clone carrying this T cell receptor beta chain has a count of ten or more. What it binds is unknown. The source of the sample is a study of blood T cells in healthy people across ages. About the study: Every two T cells gave about one barcoded beta molecule via template switching.

Study-level points and caveats: TCR beta diversity, measured per million T cells, fell in a roughly linear way with age.

The CDR3 is 14 residues long. V was clipped by 0 bases and J by 8 bases, with 12 bases between them. Germline V gene lookup returns CDR1 SGDLS and CDR2 YYNGEE. For the second PCR, which ran for about 7 to 11 cycles, a sample-barcoded 5' primer and a J-beta primer mix were used. Every cDNA molecule carried a tag from a template-switch adaptor bearing 12 random nucleotides. Via MiXCR, TCRdb re-called the 5' RACE reads, giving one row per CDR3 protein. The sample has over 600,000 distinct CDR3 sequences, roughly 21% seen once. The receptor's source is a man between 65 and 80 years old in good health. The sequenced material came from blood. The gene calls are TRBV9 and TRBJ2-4; possibly TRBD1 or TRBD2 for D (5 bases each). CDR3 in DNA: TGTGCCAGCAGCGTAGAGGGGTCGAGGGACATTCAGTACTTC. Translated, it gives CASSVEGSRDIQYF. Looking up the rest from reference TRBV9 and TRBJ2-4 gives the full variable domain: DSGVTQTPKHLITATGQRVTLRCSPRSGDLSVYWYQQSLDQGLQFLIQYYNGEERAKGNILERFSAQQFPDLHSELNLSSLELGDSALYFCASSVEGSRDIQYFGAGTRLSVL.